The source of this T cell receptor beta chain is a study of cytomegalovirus exposure and HLA in healthy donors. Note on this clone: Its antigen is unidentified.

Germline values: CDR1 SGDLS, CDR2 YYNGEE. The CDR3 sequence is 13 residues long. V lost 0 bases and J 13 bases, leaving 14 bases between the germline ends. 60 Vbeta and 13 Jbeta primers were used in PCR. Clones were read by immunoSEQ multiplex PCR, and TCRdb kept only the in-frame ones, dropping some. This table holds about 120,000 clones, about 79% found once. Study-wide results and limits: The likely explanation for a cluster of highly shared sequence variants was sequencing artifact. The study had only CMV serostatus as immune exposure information. Cytomegalovirus-associated status was assigned to about 180 TCR beta chains. An analysis that was carried out later associated some 17,000 TCR beta sequences with HLA alleles at 0.05 false discovery rate.

Sequences were obtained from PBMCs. This chain joins TRBV9 and TRBJ1-5, with D perhaps matching TRBD1 (6 bases). The clonotype comes from a woman aged 18-29 years in good health and CMV-seropositive. The CDR3 nucleotides read TGTGCCAGCAGCGTAGGGTGGACAGATTCGCAGCATTTT. Its translation: CASSVGWTDSQHF.